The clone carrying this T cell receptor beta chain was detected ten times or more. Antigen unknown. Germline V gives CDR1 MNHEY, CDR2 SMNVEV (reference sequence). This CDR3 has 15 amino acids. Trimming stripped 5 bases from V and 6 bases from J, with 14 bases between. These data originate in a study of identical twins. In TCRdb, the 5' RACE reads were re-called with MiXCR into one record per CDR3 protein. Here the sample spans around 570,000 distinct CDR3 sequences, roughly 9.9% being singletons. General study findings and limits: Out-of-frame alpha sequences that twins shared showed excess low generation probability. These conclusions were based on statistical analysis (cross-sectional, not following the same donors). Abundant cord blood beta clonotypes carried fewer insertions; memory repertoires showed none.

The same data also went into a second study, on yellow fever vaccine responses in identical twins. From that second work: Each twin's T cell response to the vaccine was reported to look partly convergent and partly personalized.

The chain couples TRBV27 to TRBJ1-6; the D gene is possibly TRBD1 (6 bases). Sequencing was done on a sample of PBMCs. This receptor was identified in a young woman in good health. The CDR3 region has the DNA TGTGCCAGCAGTCCTCAGGGGCAGGGTAATTCACCCCTCCACTTT. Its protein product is CASSPQGQGNSPLHF.